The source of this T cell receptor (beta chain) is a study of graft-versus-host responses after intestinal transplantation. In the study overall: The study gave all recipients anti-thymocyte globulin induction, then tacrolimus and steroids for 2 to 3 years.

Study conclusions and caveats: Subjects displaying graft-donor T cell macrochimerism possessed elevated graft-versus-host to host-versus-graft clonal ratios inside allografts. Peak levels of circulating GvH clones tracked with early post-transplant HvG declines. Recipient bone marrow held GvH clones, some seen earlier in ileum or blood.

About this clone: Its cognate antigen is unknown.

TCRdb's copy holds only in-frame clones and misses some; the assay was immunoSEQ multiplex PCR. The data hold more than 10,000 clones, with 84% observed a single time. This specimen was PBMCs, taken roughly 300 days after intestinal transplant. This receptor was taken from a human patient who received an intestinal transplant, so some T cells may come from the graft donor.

CDR3 in amino acids: CSVGGGLSEQFF. The CDR3 nucleotides are TGCAGCGTTGGAGGGGGGCTAAGTGAGCAGTTCTTC. The genes are TRBV29-1 and TRBJ2-1; D might be TRBD1 or TRBD2, each matching 6 bases. The length of the CDR3 is 12 residues. Germline V gene sequence: CDR1 SQVTM, CDR2 ANQGSEA. V was clipped by 4 bases and J by 9 bases, with 13 bases between them.